This T cell receptor (beta chain) comes out of a study of T cell responses to AZD1222 COVID-19 vaccine. Study-level findings and limits: AZD1222 recipients seropositive at baseline numbered only five to seven. Across the whole spike, CD4 TCRs peaked at regions 160-218 and 743-854. Nearly half of spike-specific TCRs reportedly target unmutated variant regions. Only after the peak T cell response were repertoires sampled.

The table came from immunoSEQ multiplex PCR; TCRdb's copy has only in-frame clones and leaves some out. Among about 79,000 clones listed, 83% were seen once. This clone was seen only a few times. The antigen remains unidentified. This CDR3 contains 13 residues. V lost 3 bases and J 2 bases, leaving 7 bases between the germline ends. Germline values: CDR1 MRHNA, CDR2 SNTAGT. The V call is TRBV6-4, the J call TRBJ1-2, with D maybe TRBD1 (5 bases). The receptor's source is an adult who received the AZD1222 COVID-19 vaccine. The sample was peripheral blood, taken 28 days after the second AZD1222 dose. CDR3 protein: CASSEGANYGYTF. In nucleotides, the CDR3 is TGTGCCAGCAGTGAAGGGGCCAACTATGGCTACACCTTC.